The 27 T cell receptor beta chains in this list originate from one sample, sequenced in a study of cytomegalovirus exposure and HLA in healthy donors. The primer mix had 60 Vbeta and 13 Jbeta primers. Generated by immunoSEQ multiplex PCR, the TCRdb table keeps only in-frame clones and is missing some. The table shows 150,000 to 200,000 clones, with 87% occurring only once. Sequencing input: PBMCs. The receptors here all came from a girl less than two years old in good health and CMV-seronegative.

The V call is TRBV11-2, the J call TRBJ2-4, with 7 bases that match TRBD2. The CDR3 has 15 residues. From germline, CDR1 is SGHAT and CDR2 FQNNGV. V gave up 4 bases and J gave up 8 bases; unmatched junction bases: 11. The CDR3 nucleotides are TGTGCCAGCAGCTCGTCTACGTGGGGGGGTCACATTCAGTACTTC. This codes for CASSSSTWGGHIQYF.

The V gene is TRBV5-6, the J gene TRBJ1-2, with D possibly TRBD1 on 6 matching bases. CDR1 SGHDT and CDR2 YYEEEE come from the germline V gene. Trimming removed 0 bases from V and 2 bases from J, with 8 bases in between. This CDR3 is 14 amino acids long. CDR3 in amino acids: CASSLGGHNYGYTF. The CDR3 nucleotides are TGTGCCAGCAGCTTGGGGGGACACAACTATGGCTACACCTTC.

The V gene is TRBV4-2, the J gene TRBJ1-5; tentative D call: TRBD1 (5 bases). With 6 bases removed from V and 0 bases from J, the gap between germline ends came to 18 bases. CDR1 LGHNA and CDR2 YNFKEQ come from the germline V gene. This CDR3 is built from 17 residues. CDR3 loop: CASRLDSASYSNQPQHF. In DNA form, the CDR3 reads TGTGCCAGCAGACTCGACAGCGCCTCATATAGCAATCAGCCCCAGCATTTT.

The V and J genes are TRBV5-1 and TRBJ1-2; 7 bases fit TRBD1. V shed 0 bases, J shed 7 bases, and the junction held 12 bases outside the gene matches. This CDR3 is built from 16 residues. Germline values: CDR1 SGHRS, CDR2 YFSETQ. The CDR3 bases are TGCGCCAGCAGCTTGGCCCCCTTTGACAGGGTAGGTGGCTACACCTTC. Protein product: CASSLAPFDRVGGYTF.

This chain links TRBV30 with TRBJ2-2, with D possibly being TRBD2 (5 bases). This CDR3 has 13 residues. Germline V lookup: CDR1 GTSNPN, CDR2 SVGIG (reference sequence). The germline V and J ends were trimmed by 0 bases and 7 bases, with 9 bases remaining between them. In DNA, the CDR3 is TGTGCCTGGAGTGTACCAGGAGGCGGGGAGCTGTTTTTT. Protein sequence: CAWSVPGGGELFF.

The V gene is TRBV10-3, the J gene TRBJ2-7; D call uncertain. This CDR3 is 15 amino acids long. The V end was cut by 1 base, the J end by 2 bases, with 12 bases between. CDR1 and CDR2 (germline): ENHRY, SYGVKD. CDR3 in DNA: TGTGCCATCAGTGAGTTGTCAGGATCCCCCTACGAGCAGTACTTC. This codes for CAISELSGSPYEQYF.

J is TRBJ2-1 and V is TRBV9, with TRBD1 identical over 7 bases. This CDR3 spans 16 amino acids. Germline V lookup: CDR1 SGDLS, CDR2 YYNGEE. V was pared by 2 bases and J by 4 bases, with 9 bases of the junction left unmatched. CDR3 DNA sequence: TGTGCCAGCAGCGTTACCGGGACAGTGTCTTACAATGAGCAGTTCTTC. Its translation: CASSVTGTVSYNEQFF.

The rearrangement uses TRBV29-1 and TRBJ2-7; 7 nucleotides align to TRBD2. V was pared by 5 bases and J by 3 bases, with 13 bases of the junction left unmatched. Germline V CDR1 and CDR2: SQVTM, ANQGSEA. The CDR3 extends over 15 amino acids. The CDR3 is CSVLGKRGGYYEQYF. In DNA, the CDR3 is TGCAGCGTTCTAGGGAAGCGGGGTGGGTACTACGAGCAGTACTTC.

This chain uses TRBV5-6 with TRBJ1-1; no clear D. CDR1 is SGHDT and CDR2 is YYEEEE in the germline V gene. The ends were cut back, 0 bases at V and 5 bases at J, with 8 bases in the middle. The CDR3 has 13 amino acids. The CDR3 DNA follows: TGTGCCAGCAGCTTGGTAAGTCGGACTGAAGCTTTCTTT. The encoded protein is CASSLVSRTEAFF.

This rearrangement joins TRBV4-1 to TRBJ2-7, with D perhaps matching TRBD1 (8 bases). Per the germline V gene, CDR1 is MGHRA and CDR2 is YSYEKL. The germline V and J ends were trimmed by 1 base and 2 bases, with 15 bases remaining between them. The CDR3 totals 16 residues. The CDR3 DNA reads TGCGCCAGCAGCCAAGTTTCACAGGGGGGGACCTACGAGCAGTACTTC. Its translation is CASSQVSQGGTYEQYF.

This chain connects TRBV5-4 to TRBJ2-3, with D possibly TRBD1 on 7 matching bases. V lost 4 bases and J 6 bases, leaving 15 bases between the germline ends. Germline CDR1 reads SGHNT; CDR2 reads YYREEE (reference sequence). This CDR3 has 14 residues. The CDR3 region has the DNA TGTGCCAGCAGCCCGACAGGGAGGAGGGATACGCAGTATTTT. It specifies CASSPTGRRDTQYF.

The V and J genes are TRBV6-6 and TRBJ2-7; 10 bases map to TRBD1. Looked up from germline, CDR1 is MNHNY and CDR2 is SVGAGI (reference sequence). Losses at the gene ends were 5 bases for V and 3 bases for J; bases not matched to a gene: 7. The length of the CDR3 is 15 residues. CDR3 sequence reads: CASSDGTGVVYEQYF. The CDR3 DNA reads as TGTGCCAGCAGTGACGGGACAGGGGTGGTCTACGAGCAGTACTTC.

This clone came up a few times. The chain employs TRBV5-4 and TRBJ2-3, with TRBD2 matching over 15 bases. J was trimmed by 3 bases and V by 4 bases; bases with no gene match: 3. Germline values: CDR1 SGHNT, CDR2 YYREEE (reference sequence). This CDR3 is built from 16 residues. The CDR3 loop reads CASSPGLAGGTDTQYF. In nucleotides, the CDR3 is TGTGCCAGCAGCCCCGGACTAGCGGGAGGGACAGATACGCAGTATTTT.

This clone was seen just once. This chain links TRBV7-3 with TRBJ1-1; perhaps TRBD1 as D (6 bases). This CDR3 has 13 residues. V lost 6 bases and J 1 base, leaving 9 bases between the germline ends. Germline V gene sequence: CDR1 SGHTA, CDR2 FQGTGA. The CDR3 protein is CASRADRNTEAFF. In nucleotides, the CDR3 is TGTGCCAGCAGAGCGGACAGGAACACTGAAGCTTTCTTT.

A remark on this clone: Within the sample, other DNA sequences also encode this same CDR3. The CDR3 sequence: CAWSVQGETQYF. In DNA, the CDR3 is TGTGCCTGGAGTGTACAGGGAGAGACCCAGTACTTC. This sequence joins TRBV30 and TRBJ2-5; D possibly corresponds to TRBD1 (6 bases). V lost 0 bases to trimming and J lost 4 bases, with 6 bases between them. The CDR3 has 12 amino acids. CDR1 and CDR2 from the germline V gene are GTSNPN and SVGIG (reference sequence).

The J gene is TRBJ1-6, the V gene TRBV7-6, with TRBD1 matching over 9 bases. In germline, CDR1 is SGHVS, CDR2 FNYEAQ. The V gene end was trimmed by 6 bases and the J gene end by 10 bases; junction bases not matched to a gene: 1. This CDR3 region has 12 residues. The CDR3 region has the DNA TGTGCCAGCAGGGACAGGGGATCACCCCTCCACTTT. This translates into CASRDRGSPLHF.

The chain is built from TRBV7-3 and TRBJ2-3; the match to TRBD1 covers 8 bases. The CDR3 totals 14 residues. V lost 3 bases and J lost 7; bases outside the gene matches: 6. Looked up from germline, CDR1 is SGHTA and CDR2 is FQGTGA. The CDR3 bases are TGTGCCAGCAGCTTCGGACAGGGCTCACATACGCAGTATTTT. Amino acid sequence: CASSFGQGSHTQYF.

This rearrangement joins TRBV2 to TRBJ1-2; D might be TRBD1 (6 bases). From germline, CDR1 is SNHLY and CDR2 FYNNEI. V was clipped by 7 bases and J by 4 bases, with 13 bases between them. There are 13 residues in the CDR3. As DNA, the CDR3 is TGTGCCAGCATTACCGACAGGTCCTATGGCTACACCTTC. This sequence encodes CASITDRSYGYTF.

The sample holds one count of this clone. The CDR3 bases are TGTGCCATCAGTGAGTCGTGGGACACCCACGGGGAGCTGTTTTTT. Amino acid sequence: CAISESWDTHGELFF. The rearrangement uses TRBV10-3 and TRBJ2-2; tentative D call: TRBD1 (6 bases). Germline V gene lookup returns CDR1 ENHRY and CDR2 SYGVKD. Trimming pared 0 bases from V and 7 bases from J, leaving 12 bases between. This CDR3 spans 15 amino acids.

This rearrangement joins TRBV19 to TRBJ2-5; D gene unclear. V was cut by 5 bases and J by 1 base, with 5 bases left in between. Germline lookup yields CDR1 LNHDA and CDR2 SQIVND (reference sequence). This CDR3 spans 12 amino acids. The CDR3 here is CASSAFQETQYF. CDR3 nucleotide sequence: TGTGCCAGTAGTGCGTTCCAAGAGACCCAGTACTTC.

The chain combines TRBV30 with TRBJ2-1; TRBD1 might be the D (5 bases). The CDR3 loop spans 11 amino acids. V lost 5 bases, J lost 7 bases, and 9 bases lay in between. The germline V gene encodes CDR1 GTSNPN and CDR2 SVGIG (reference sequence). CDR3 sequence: CAWGAGNEQFF. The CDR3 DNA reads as TGTGCCTGGGGGGCTGGAAATGAGCAGTTCTTC.

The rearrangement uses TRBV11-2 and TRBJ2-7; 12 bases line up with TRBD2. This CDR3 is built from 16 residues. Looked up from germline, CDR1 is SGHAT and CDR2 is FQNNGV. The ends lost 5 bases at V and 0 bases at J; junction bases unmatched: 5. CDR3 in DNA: TGTGCCAGCAGCCCCCTGACTAGCGGGGGCTCCTACGAGCAGTACTTC. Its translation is CASSPLTSGGSYEQYF.

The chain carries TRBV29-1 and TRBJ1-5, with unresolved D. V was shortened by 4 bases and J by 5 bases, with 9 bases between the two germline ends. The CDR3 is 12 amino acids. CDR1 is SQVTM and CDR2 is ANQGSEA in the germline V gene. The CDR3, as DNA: TGCAGCGTTGGAGGAATGGATCAGCCCCAGCATTTT. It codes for CSVGGMDQPQHF.

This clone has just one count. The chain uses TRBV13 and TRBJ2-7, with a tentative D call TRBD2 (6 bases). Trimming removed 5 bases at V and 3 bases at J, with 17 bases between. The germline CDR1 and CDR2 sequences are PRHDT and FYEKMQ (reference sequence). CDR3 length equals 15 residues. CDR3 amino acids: CASSPGLGSFYEQYF. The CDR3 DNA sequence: TGTGCCAGCAGCCCGGGACTGGGGTCGTTCTACGAGCAGTACTTC.

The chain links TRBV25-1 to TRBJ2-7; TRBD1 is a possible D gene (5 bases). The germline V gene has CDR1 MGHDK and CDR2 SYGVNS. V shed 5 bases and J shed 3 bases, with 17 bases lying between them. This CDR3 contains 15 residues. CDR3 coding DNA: TGTGCCAGCAGTTCGCCTAAGACAGAAATCTACGAGCAGTACTTC. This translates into CASSSPKTEIYEQYF.

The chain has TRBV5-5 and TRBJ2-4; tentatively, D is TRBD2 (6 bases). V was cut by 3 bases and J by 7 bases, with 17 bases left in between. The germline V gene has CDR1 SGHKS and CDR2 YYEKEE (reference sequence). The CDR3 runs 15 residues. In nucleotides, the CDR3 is TGTGCCAGCAGCTCAGTACGCGAGGCGGGGAACATTCAGTACTTC. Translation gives CASSSVREAGNIQYF.

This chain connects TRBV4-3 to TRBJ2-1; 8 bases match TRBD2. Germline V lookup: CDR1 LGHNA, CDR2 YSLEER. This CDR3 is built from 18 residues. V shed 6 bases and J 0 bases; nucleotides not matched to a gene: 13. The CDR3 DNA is TGCGCCAGCAGTCTTCACCTAGCGGGTCAGGGCTCCTACAATGAGCAGTTCTTC. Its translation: CASSLHLAGQGSYNEQFF.